These 22 T cell receptor beta chains share one sample of origin, sequenced in a study of technical replicates of blood from a few donors. Generated by immunoSEQ multiplex PCR, the TCRdb table keeps only in-frame clones and is missing some. The sample records 65,000 to 90,000 clones, about 86% being singletons. The specimen sequenced was PBMCs. Every receptor here comes from a human donor in good health. Some clones in this sample may be carry-over from other donors' samples.

V gene TRBV27 combines with J gene TRBJ2-5; D call uncertain. V was cut by 2 bases and J by 7 bases, with 20 bases left in between. Germline loops: CDR1 MNHEY, CDR2 SMNVEV (reference sequence). CDR3 length equals 16 residues. This CDR3 reads CASSLDSAAIGGTQYF. CDR3 sequence (DNA): TGTGCCAGCAGTTTAGACTCGGCGGCTATTGGTGGGACCCAGTACTTC.

Regarding this clone: One end of the junction varies from germline; a read error may be responsible. The rearrangement joins TRBV29-1 to TRBJ2-2; tentatively, D is TRBD2 (5 bases). The V gene's germline CDR1 is SQVTM and CDR2 ANQGSEA. The CDR3 has 11 amino acids. The CDR3 DNA follows: TGCAGCGTTGGGAGAAACGGGGAGATGTTTTTT. This translates into CSVGRNGEMFF.

The J gene is TRBJ1-3, the V gene TRBV9; D is uncertain. Germline loops: CDR1 SGDLS, CDR2 YYNGEE. The CDR3 covers 11 residues. V lost 4 bases to trimming and J lost 6 bases, with 5 bases between them. CDR3 in DNA: TGTGCCAGCAGCTCCCTAAACACCATATATTTT. As protein: CASSSLNTIYF. The full variable domain, with the rest looked up from reference TRBV9 and TRBJ1-3, is DSGVTQTPKHLITATGQRVTLRCSPRSGDLSVYWYQQSLDQGLQFLIQYYNGEERAKGNILERFSAQQFPDLHSELNLSSLELGDSALYFCASSSLNTIYFGEGSWLTVV.

This chain joins TRBV30 and TRBJ2-5; perhaps TRBD2 as D (6 bases). V lost 0 bases, J lost 1 base, and 9 bases lay in between. The CDR3 has 14 residues. The germline V gene has CDR1 GTSNPN and CDR2 SVGIG (reference sequence). DNA of the CDR3: TGTGCCTGGAGTGTAAGAGCGGGCCAAGAGACCCAGTACTTC. Translation gives CAWSVRAGQETQYF.

V is TRBV7-9 and J is TRBJ1-1; a possible D gene is TRBD1 (6 bases). The ends were cut back, 3 bases at V and 1 base at J, with 18 bases in the middle. Germline loops: CDR1 SEHNR, CDR2 FQNEAQ (reference sequence). This CDR3 has 17 amino acids. The CDR3 DNA is TGTGCCAGCAGCTTCGGTGGGGACACGGCGGGGAACACTGAAGCTTTCTTT. Amino acids: CASSFGGDTAGNTEAFF.

The rearrangement joins TRBV10-2 to TRBJ1-5, with TRBD1 matching 8 bases. V lost 2 bases, J lost 5 bases, and 11 bases stayed unmatched. This CDR3 is built from 17 residues. CDR1 WSHSY and CDR2 SAAADI come from the germline V gene. This chain's CDR3 is CASSEARGLAGDQPQHF. The CDR3 DNA sequence: TGCGCCAGCAGTGAGGCCAGGGGGCTGGCCGGCGATCAGCCCCAGCATTTT.

This chain uses TRBV7-3 with TRBJ1-2; TRBD1 aligns across 11 bases. The CDR3 totals 16 residues. Germline CDR1 SGHTA, CDR2 FQGTGA. V lost 5 bases and J lost 8; bases outside the gene matches: 13. DNA of the CDR3: TGTGCCAGCAGCCGCGGGACAGGGGGGTCACTAGAGGGCTACACCTTC. Translated, it gives CASSRGTGGSLEGYTF.

V gene TRBV18 combines with J gene TRBJ1-1, with D maybe TRBD1 (6 bases). The germline V gene encodes CDR1 KGHSH and CDR2 LQKENI. There are 18 residues in the CDR3. Trimming shortened V by 2 bases and J by 3 bases, and 22 bases separated the two germline ends. CDR3 sequence: CASSPISPRQDPYTEAFF. CDR3 nucleotide sequence: TGTGCCAGCTCACCAATTTCGCCGAGACAGGATCCGTACACTGAAGCTTTCTTT.

This clone was counted a single time. The rearrangement links TRBV7-9 to TRBJ2-1; possible D gene TRBD2, 5 bases. The V and J ends lost 1 base and 9 bases respectively, with 13 bases between them. The germline CDR1 and CDR2 sequences are SEHNR and FQNEAQ (reference sequence). The CDR3 has 14 amino acids. As DNA, the CDR3 is TGTGCCAGCAGCTTAGTTGTCCTAGCTGGTGAGCAGTTCTTC. Its translation is CASSLVVLAGEQFF.

V usage is TRBV19 and J usage is TRBJ1-1; no clear D. The length of the CDR3 is 12 residues. Deletions cut 3 bases from V and 11 bases from J, with 13 bases between. Germline V CDR1 and CDR2: LNHDA, SQIVND (reference sequence). CDR3 sequence: CASSMMARAAFF. Written as DNA, the CDR3 is TGTGCCAGTAGTATGATGGCGAGGGCGGCTTTCTTT.

V usage is TRBV19 and J usage is TRBJ2-2; 7 bases fit TRBD2. The V and J ends lost 5 bases and 1 base, in that order; junction bases with no gene match: 10. Germline values: CDR1 LNHDA, CDR2 SQIVND (reference sequence). The CDR3 totals 17 residues. CDR3 sequence reads: CASSYNPSGMNTGELFF. The CDR3 nucleotides are TGTGCCAGTAGTTACAACCCTAGCGGAATGAACACCGGGGAGCTGTTTTTT.

The rearrangement links TRBV27 to TRBJ1-1, with D tentatively TRBD1 (6 bases). The CDR3 sequence is 14 residues long. The germline V and J ends were trimmed by 6 bases and 3 bases, with 14 bases remaining between them. Germline CDR1 and CDR2: MNHEY and SMNVEV (reference sequence). The CDR3 nucleotides read TGTGCCAGCAGAGATTGGGGGCGGGACACTGAAGCTTTCTTT. Amino acid sequence: CASRDWGRDTEAFF.

The rearrangement uses TRBV29-1 and TRBJ2-7; 8 bases are shared with TRBD1. The germline V gene encodes CDR1 SQVTM and CDR2 ANQGSEA. The CDR3 covers 12 residues. V gave up 6 bases and J gave up 2 bases; unmatched junction bases: 3. This CDR3 reads CSVKTGAYEQYF. DNA for the CDR3: TGCAGCGTCAAGACAGGGGCCTACGAGCAGTACTTC.

The rearrangement links TRBV11-2 to TRBJ2-3; tentative D call: TRBD2 (5 bases). V was trimmed by 6 bases and J by 9 bases, leaving 16 bases between them. Germline V CDR1 and CDR2: SGHAT, FQNNGV. There are 13 residues in the CDR3. CDR3 nucleotide sequence: TGTGCCAGCAGACCGACTGGGAGAGAGACGCAGTATTTT. Amino acids: CASRPTGRETQYF.

This clone was counted once. Compared with germline, one end of the junction differs, possibly owing to a read error. The rearrangement joins TRBV5-4 to TRBJ2-7, with 12 bases matching TRBD2. Germline V lookup: CDR1 SGHNT, CDR2 YYREEE (reference sequence). There are 17 residues in the CDR3. The CDR3 nucleotides read TGTGCCAGCAGCGGCACCGGGACTAGCGGGTCCACCTACGAGCGGTACTTC. It codes for CASSGTGTSGSTYERYF.

The gene calls are TRBV29-1 and TRBJ1-1; D uncertain. V was pared by 6 bases and J by 0 bases, with 14 bases between. Per germline, CDR1 SQVTM and CDR2 ANQGSEA. This CDR3 comprises 14 residues. CDR3 nucleotide sequence: TGCAGCGTATCCGGACGGGGAATGAACACTGAAGCTTTCTTT. It encodes CSVSGRGMNTEAFF.

The gene calls are TRBV27 and TRBJ2-7; 8 bases agree with TRBD1. CDR1 is MNHEY, CDR2 SMNVEV, per germline (reference sequence). The trim removed 1 base at V and 6 bases at J, leaving 8 bases unmatched. The CDR3 is 15 amino acids. The CDR3 coding sequence is TGTGCCAGCAGTTTATTACGGACAGGGTTTGCCGAGCAGTACTTC. Amino acid sequence: CASSLLRTGFAEQYF.

V usage is TRBV7-6 and J usage is TRBJ2-1; D possibly corresponds to TRBD1 (5 bases). Germline V CDR1 and CDR2: SGHVS, FNYEAQ. The CDR3 is 15 residues long. V gave up 1 base and J gave up 4 bases, with 11 bases separating them. The CDR3 loop is CASSLGTGSYNEQFF. CDR3 nucleotides: TGTGCCAGCAGCTTAGGAACAGGCTCTTACAATGAGCAGTTCTTC.

V gene TRBV4-1 combines with J gene TRBJ1-1; TRBD1 agrees at 8 bases. The junction had 4 bases not matched to a gene; V was cut back by 4 bases and J by 3 bases. This CDR3 has 14 amino acids. Germline lookup yields CDR1 MGHRA and CDR2 YSYEKL. CDR3 DNA: TGCGCCAGCAGCCCGGCAGGGGGCTACACTGAAGCTTTCTTT. Protein sequence: CASSPAGGYTEAFF.

V and J are TRBV2 and TRBJ2-1; D is uncertain. V shed 1 base and J shed 12 bases, with 7 bases lying between them. The CDR3 runs to 11 residues. Germline CDR1 SNHLY, CDR2 FYNNEI. DNA of the CDR3: TGTGCCAGCAGTGAAGGTAGTGCGCAGTTCTTC. This codes for CASSEGSAQFF.

V gene TRBV5-6 combines with J gene TRBJ2-5, with TRBD1 identical over 8 bases. The CDR3 covers 16 residues. The trim removed 2 bases at V and 4 bases at J, leaving 10 bases unmatched. Germline V gene data show CDR1 as SGHDT and CDR2 as YYEEEE. The CDR3 bases are TGTGCCAGCAGCTTTGGACAGGGAATTTGGGGAGAGACCCAGTACTTC. It is translated as CASSFGQGIWGETQYF.

V and J are TRBV6-5 and TRBJ1-1; D unresolved. V shed 7 bases and J shed 1 base, with 4 bases lying between them. The germline CDR1 and CDR2 sequences are MNHEY and SVGAGI. This CDR3 comprises 11 residues. CDR3 sequence (DNA): TGTGCCAGCACCCAGAACACTGAAGCTTTCTTT. Its translation is CASTQNTEAFF.